The 14 T cell receptor beta chains presented below share a single source sample, sequenced in a study of CD8 T cells in ankylosing spondylitis. TCRdb reprocessed the 5' RACE reads via MiXCR and lists one record per CDR3 protein. Of 200,000 or so distinct CDR3 sequences in the sample, about a quarter were seen once. The sequencing sample was made of blood, either unsorted or a sorted T cell fraction (not recorded which). These receptors were taken from a male donor with ankylosing spondylitis or in good health (not recorded which).

This clonotype was picked up many times. This chain uses TRBV10-3 with TRBJ2-2, with a possible D match to TRBD1 (6 bases). From germline, CDR1 is ENHRY and CDR2 SYGVKD. Trimming took 3 bases from V and 6 from J, leaving 14 bases between them. This CDR3 has 15 amino acids. The CDR3 nucleotides are TGTGCCATCAGTGAACACCTCAGGGGTGCCGGGGAGCTGTTTTTT. Translating gives CAISEHLRGAGELFF.

This clonotype has a count of ten or more. The CDR3 DNA follows: TGCAGTGCTAGACCGGCTAAGACAGGGGTTCGCTACGAGCAGTACTTC. Its translation is CSARPAKTGVRYEQYF. The chain employs TRBV20-1 and TRBJ2-7, with 8 bases fitting TRBD1. Trimming took 2 bases from V and 3 from J; bases not matched to a gene: 12. The germline V gene has CDR1 DFQATT and CDR2 SNEGSKA (reference sequence). The CDR3 contains 16 residues.

This clonotype has at least ten counts. The chain links TRBV20-1 to TRBJ2-7; 9 bases fit TRBD2. CDR1 is DFQATT, CDR2 SNEGSKA, per germline (reference sequence). This CDR3 is 14 amino acids long. Unmatched junction bases numbered 10, after V lost 3 bases and J lost 7 bases. CDR3 in amino acids: CSARAASGIGEQYF. The CDR3 nucleotides read TGCAGTGCTAGGGCAGCTAGCGGGATTGGAGAGCAGTACTTC.

In this sample, this clonotype turned up many times. The chain uses TRBV5-6 and TRBJ2-2; D gene ambiguous. The CDR3 is 16 amino acids. Deletions cut 3 bases from V and 0 bases from J, with 12 bases between. Germline CDR1 is SGHDT and CDR2 is YYEEEE. The DNA for the CDR3 is TGTGCCAGCAGCTCCCCGTTGACATCGAACACCGGGGAGCTGTTTTTT. Its protein product is CASSSPLTSNTGELFF.

This clonotype was picked up a small number of times. The rearrangement uses TRBV15 and TRBJ2-5, with TRBD2 matching 8 bases. Germline CDR1 and CDR2: LNHNV and YYDKDF (reference sequence). The CDR3 consists of 13 residues. V shed 7 bases, J shed 3 bases, and the junction held 4 bases outside the gene matches. This CDR3 reads CATTGGGEETQYF. For the CDR3, the DNA is TGTGCCACCACGGGAGGGGGGGAAGAGACCCAGTACTTC.

V and J are TRBV29-1 and TRBJ1-1; unclear D gene. CDR3 length: 12 amino acids. V was trimmed by 6 bases and J by 3 bases, leaving 11 bases between them. Germline assignment: CDR1 SQVTM and CDR2 ANQGSEA. CDR3 loop: CSVEKRDTEAFF. The CDR3 nucleotides are TGCAGCGTGGAAAAACGAGACACTGAAGCTTTCTTT.

This clonotype was seen repeatedly, ten times or more. The J gene is TRBJ1-1, the V gene TRBV13; perhaps TRBD1 as D (5 bases). Germline V gives CDR1 PRHDT, CDR2 FYEKMQ (reference sequence). The CDR3 spans 13 residues. The V end lost 6 bases, the J end lost 4 bases, and 12 bases lay between the germline ends. Here the CDR3 DNA reads TGTGCCAGCAGTCCTTGGGGGAGCACTGAAGCTTTCTTT. Protein sequence: CASSPWGSTEAFF. The full variable domain, its missing parts supplied by reference TRBV13 and TRBJ1-1, is AAGVIQSPRHLIKEKRETATLKCYPIPRHDTVYWYQQGPGQDPQFLISFYEKMQSDKGSIPDRFSAQQFSDYHSELNMSSLELGDSALYFCASSPWGSTEAFFGQGTRLTVV.

The chain couples TRBV5-1 to TRBJ2-5; 8 bases map to TRBD1. Germline trimming cut 4 bases from V and 5 bases from J; bases unmatched to any gene: 7. CDR1 is SGHRS, CDR2 YFSETQ, per germline. This CDR3 has 14 amino acids. CDR3 loop: CASSPVTGGETQYF. CDR3 sequence (DNA): TGCGCCAGCAGCCCCGTTACAGGGGGGGAGACCCAGTACTTC.

This clonotype was observed at least ten times. This chain joins TRBV9 and TRBJ1-1; tentatively, D is TRBD1 (6 bases). V was trimmed by 4 bases and J by 1 base, leaving 11 bases between them. CDR1 is SGDLS, CDR2 YYNGEE, per germline. The CDR3 covers 14 residues. The CDR3 DNA sequence: TGTGCCAGCAGCCGGGACACTAAGAACACTGAAGCTTTCTTT. This sequence encodes CASSRDTKNTEAFF. Complete variable domain (other parts from reference TRBV9 and TRBJ1-1): DSGVTQTPKHLITATGQRVTLRCSPRSGDLSVYWYQQSLDQGLQFLIQYYNGEERAKGNILERFSAQQFPDLHSELNLSSLELGDSALYFCASSRDTKNTEAFFGQGTRLTVV.

As to this clonotype: A much more abundant neighbour one base away suggests this may be a read error. Without the conserved terminal phenylalanine or tryptophan, this CDR3 likely stems from a read error. The rearrangement links TRBV2 to TRBJ2-3; a weak D match, TRBD2 (6 bases). V lost 4 bases to trimming and J lost 2 bases, with 10 bases between them. Germline V gives CDR1 SNHLY, CDR2 FYNNEI. The CDR3 totals 14 residues. For the CDR3, the DNA is TGTGCCAGCAGTGGGATGGGACTCACAGATACGCAGTATTAT. The encoded protein is CASSGMGLTDTQYY.

The V call is TRBV6-5, the J call TRBJ1-1; no clear D gene. The ends were cut back, 2 bases at V and 1 base at J, with 5 bases in the middle. This CDR3 region has 13 residues. The germline V gene encodes CDR1 MNHEY and CDR2 SVGAGI. CDR3: CASSYSENTEAFF. The DNA of the CDR3 is TGTGCCAGCAGTTACAGTGAGAACACTGAAGCTTTCTTT.

This clonotype was counted many times. J is TRBJ2-3 and V is TRBV29-1, with D unresolved. This CDR3 has 12 residues. V lost 3 bases and J lost 1, with 5 bases in between. CDR1 and CDR2 from the germline V gene are SQVTM and ANQGSEA. CDR3 amino acids: CSVDPGTDTQYF. In DNA form, the CDR3 reads TGCAGCGTTGATCCCGGCACAGATACGCAGTATTTT.

This clonotype was detected ten times or more. The rearrangement joins TRBV11-2 to TRBJ2-2, with D possibly matching TRBD1 (6 bases). The CDR3 runs 12 residues. Trimming stripped 7 bases from V and 7 bases from J, with 10 bases between. Germline-derived CDR1 and CDR2 are SGHAT and FQNNGV. The CDR3 is CASTSRGGELFF. The CDR3 DNA reads as TGTGCCAGCACCTCCAGGGGCGGGGAGCTGTTTTTT.

The chain employs TRBV4-2 and TRBJ2-5, with 8 bases fitting TRBD2. CDR3 size: 15 residues. Germline assignment: CDR1 LGHNA and CDR2 YNFKEQ. V lost 1 base and J lost 4; bases outside the gene matches: 5. CDR3 in amino acids: CASSQGAGEAETQYF. In nucleotides, the CDR3 is TGTGCCAGCAGCCAAGGAGCGGGGGAGGCAGAGACCCAGTACTTC.